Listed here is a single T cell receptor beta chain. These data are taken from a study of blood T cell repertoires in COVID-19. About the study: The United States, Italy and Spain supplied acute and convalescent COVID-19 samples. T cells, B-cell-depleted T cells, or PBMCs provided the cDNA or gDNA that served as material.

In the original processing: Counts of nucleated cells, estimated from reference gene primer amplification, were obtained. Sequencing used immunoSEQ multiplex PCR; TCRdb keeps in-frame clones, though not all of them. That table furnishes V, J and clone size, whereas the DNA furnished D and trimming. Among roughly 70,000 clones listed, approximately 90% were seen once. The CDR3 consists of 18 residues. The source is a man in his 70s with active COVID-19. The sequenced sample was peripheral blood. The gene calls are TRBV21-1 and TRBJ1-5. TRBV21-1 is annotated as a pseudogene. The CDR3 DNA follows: TGTGCCAGCAGCAAAGGGGGGGGTTCTCCATATAGCAATCAGCCCCAGCATTTT. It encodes CASSKGGGSPYSNQPQHF.